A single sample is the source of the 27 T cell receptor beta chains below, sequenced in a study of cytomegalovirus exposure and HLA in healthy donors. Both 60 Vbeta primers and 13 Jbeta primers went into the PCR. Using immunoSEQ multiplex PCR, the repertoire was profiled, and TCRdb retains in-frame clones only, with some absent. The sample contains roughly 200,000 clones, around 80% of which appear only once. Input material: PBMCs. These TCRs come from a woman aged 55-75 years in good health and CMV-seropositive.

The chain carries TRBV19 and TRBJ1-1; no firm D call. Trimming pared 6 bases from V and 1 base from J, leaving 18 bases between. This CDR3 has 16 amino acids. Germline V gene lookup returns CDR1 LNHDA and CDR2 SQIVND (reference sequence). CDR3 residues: CASRSGRMTGNTEAFF. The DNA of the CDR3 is TGTGCCAGTAGATCGGGGAGGATGACGGGGAACACTGAAGCTTTCTTT.

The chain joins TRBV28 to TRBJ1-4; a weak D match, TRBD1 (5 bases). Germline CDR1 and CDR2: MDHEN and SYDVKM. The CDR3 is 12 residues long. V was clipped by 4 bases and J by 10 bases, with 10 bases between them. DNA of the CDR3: TGTGCCAGCAGTTCCCCAGGGTTAAAACTGTTTTTT. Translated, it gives CASSSPGLKLFF.

The CDR3 loop is CASSDNSGNTIYF. CDR3 nucleotide sequence: TGTGCCAGCAGTGACAACTCTGGAAACACCATATATTTT. The J gene is TRBJ1-3, the V gene TRBV2, with unresolved D. Trimming removed 3 bases at V and 0 bases at J, with 3 bases between. The CDR3 consists of 13 residues. Germline V CDR1 and CDR2: SNHLY, FYNNEI.

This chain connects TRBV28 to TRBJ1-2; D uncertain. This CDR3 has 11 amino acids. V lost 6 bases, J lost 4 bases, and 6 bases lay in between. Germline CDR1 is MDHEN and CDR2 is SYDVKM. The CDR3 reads CASRMRYGYTF. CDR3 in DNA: TGTGCCAGCAGAATGCGCTATGGCTACACCTTC.

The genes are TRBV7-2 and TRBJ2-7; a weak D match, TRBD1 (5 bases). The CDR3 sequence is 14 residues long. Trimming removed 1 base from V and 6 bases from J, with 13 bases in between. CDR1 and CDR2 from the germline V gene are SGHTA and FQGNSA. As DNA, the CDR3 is TGTGCCAGCAGCTTAGGGGTTCAGGGCGGCGAGCAGTACTTC. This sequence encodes CASSLGVQGGEQYF.

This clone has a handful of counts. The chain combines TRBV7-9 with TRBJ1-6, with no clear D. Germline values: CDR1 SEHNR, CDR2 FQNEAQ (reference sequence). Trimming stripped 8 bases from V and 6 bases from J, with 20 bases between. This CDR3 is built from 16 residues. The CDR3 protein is CASQHGVGGSNSPLHF. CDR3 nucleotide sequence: TGTGCCAGCCAACATGGTGTCGGCGGAAGTAATTCACCCCTCCACTTT.

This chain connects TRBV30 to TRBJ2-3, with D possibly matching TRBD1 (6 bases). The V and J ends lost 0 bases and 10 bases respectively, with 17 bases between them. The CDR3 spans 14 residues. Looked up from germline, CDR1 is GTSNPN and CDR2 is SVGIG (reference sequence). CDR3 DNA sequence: TGTGCCTGGAGTGTACCCCAACAGGGTCCAGCGCAGTATTTT. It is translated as CAWSVPQQGPAQYF.

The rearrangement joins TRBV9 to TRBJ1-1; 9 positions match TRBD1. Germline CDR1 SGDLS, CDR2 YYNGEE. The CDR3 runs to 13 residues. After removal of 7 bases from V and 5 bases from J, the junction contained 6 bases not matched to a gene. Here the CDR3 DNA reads TGTGCCAGCTCCAGGGACAGGGATACTGAAGCTTTCTTT. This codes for CASSRDRDTEAFF.

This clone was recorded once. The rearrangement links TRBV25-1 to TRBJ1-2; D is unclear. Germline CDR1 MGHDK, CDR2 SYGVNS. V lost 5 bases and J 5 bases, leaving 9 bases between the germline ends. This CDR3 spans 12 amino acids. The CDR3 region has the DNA TGTGCCAGCAGTCCTACCGATTATGGCTACACCTTC. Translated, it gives CASSPTDYGYTF.

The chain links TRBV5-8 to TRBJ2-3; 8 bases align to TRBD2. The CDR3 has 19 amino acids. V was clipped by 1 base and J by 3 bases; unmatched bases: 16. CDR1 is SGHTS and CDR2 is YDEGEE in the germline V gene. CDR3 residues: CASSLKFLFAGGRTDTQYF. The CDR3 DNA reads TGTGCCAGCAGCTTGAAGTTTCTCTTTGCGGGAGGTAGGACAGATACGCAGTATTTT. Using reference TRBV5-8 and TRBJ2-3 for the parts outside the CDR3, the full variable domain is EAGVTQSPTHLIKTRGQQATLRCSPISGHTSVYWYQQALGLGLQFLLWYDEGEERNRGNFPPRFSGRQFPNYSSELNVNALELEDSALYLCASSLKFLFAGGRTDTQYFGPGTRLTVL.

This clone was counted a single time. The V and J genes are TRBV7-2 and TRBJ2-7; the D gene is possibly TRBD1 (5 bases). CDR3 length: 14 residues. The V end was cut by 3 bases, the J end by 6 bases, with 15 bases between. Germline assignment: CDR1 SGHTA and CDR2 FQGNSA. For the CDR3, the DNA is TGTGCCAGCAGCTTCGACAGCTCAACCGGCGAGCAGTACTTC. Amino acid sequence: CASSFDSSTGEQYF.

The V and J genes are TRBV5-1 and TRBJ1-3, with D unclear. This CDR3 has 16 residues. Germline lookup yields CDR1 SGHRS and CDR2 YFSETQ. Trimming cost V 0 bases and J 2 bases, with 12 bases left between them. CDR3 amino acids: CASSLAGRSAGNTIYF. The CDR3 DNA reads TGCGCCAGCAGCTTGGCCGGGAGATCCGCTGGAAACACCATATATTTT.

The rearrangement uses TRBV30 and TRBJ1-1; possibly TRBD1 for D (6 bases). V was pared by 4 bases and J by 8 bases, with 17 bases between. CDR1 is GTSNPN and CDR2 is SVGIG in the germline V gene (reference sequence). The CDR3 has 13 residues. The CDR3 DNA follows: TGTGCCTGGACCCTAGGGCCAGACAGGGAAGCTTTCTTT. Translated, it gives CAWTLGPDREAFF. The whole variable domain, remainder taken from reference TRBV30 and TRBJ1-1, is SQTIHQWPATLVQPVGSPLSLECTVEGTSNPNLYWYRQAAGRGLQLLFYSVGIGQISSEVPQNLSASRPQDRQFILSSKKLLLSDSGFYLCAWTLGPDREAFFGQGTRLTVV.

The CDR3 protein is CASSSGLAGGTGELFF. The CDR3 DNA reads as TGCGCCAGCAGCTCAGGTCTAGCGGGAGGAACCGGGGAGCTGTTTTTT. This chain joins TRBV5-1 and TRBJ2-2; 11 bases are shared with TRBD2. The J segment lost 5 bases and the V segment lost 3 bases, leaving 6 bases of the junction unmatched. CDR1 is SGHRS, CDR2 YFSETQ, per germline. There are 16 residues in the CDR3.

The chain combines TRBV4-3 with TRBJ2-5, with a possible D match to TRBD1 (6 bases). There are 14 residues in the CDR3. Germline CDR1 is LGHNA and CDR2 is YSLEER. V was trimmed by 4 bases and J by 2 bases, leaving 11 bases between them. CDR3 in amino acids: CASSLRDKQETQYF. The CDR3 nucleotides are TGCGCCAGCAGCCTCCGGGACAAACAAGAGACCCAGTACTTC.

The CDR3 protein is CASSQDPGGADLAKNIQYF. The CDR3 DNA is TGCGCCAGCAGCCAGGACCCTGGTGGGGCAGATCTAGCCAAAAACATTCAGTACTTC. The V and J genes are TRBV4-3 and TRBJ2-4; TRBD1 might be the D (5 bases). Trimming removed 3 bases at V and 0 bases at J, with 21 bases between. This CDR3 is 19 amino acids long. Germline assignment: CDR1 LGHNA and CDR2 YSLEER.

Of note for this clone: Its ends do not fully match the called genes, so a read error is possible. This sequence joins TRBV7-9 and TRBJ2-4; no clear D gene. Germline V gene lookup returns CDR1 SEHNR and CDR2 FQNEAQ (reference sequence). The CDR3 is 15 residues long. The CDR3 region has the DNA TGTGCCAGCAGCTTAGACGTGGTTTTAATAAACAGTCAGTACTTC. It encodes CASSLDVVLINSQYF.

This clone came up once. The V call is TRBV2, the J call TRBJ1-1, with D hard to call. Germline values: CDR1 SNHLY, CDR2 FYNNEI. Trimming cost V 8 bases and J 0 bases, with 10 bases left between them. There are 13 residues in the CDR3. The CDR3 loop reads CASGRPVNTEAFF. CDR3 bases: TGTGCCAGCGGGCGACCGGTGAACACTGAAGCTTTCTTT.

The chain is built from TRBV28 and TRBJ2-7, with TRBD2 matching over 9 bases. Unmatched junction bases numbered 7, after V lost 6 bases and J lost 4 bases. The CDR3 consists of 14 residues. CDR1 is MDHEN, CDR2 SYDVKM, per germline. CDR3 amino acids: CASRPAGGLYEQYF. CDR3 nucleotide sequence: TGTGCCAGCAGGCCAGCGGGAGGCCTGTACGAGCAGTACTTC.

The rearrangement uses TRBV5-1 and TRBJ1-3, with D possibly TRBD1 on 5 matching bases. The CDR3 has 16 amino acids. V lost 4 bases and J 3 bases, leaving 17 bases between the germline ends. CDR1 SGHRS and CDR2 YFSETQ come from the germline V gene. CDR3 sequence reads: CASSPFQGLNGNTIYF. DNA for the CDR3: TGCGCCAGCAGCCCGTTTCAGGGTCTGAATGGAAACACCATATATTTT.

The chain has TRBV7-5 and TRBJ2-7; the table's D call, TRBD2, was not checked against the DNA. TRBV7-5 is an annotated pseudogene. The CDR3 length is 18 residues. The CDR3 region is CARSLLYPREGTIYEQYF. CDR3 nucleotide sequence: TGTGCCAGAAGCTTACTCTACCCGCGGGAGGGGACGATCTACGAGCAGTACTTC.

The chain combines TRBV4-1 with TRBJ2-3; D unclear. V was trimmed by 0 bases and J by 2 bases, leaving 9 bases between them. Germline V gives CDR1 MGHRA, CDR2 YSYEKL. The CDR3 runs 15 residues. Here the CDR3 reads CASSQDTGYTDTQYF. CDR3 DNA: TGCGCCAGCAGCCAAGATACTGGTTACACAGATACGCAGTATTTT.

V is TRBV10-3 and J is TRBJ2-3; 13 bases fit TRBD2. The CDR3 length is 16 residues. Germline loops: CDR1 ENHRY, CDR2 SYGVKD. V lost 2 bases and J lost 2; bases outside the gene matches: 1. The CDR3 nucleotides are TGTGCCATCAGTGAGGGACTAGCGGGGGCCACAGATACGCAGTATTTT. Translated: CAISEGLAGATDTQYF.

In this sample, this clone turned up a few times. CDR3 sequence reads: CASSPSRTDHNEQFF. The CDR3 DNA reads TGTGCCAGCAGCCCATCTCGGACAGACCACAATGAGCAGTTCTTC. The rearrangement uses TRBV14 and TRBJ2-1; weak D call: TRBD1 (6 bases). V was shortened by 4 bases and J by 5 bases, with 15 bases between the two germline ends. The length of the CDR3 is 15 residues. Germline V gene sequence: CDR1 SGHDN, CDR2 FVKESK.

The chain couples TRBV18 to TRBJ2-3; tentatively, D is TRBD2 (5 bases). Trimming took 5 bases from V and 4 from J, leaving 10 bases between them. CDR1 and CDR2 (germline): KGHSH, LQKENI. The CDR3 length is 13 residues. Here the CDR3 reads CASSTSSPDTQYF. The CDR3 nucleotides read TGTGCCAGCTCAACCTCTAGCCCAGATACGCAGTATTTT.

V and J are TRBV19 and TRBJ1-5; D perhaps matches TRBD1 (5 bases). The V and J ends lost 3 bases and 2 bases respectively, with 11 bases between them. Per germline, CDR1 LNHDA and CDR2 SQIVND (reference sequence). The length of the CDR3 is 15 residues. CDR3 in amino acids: CASSINSGRNQPQHF. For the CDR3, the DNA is TGTGCCAGTAGTATTAACTCAGGGCGCAATCAGCCCCAGCATTTT.

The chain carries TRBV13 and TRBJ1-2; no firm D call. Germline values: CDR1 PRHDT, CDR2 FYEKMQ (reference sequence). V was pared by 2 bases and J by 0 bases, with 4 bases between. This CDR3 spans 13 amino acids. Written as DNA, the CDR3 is TGTGCCAGCAGCTTACCAGCTAACTATGGCTACACCTTC. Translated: CASSLPANYGYTF.